The 15 T cell receptor beta chains below were found in one sample sequenced in a study of T cells after yellow fever vaccination. TCRdb reanalysed the 5' RACE reads using MiXCR and keeps one entry per CDR3 protein. The data show hundreds of thousands of distinct CDR3 sequences, about 17% seen once. Sequences were derived from PBMCs, sampled about 5 days after the first yellow fever vaccination. The receptors originated from a man aged 18 to 30 who received the YFV17D yellow fever vaccine.

V is TRBV5-4 and J is TRBJ1-6; D is ambiguous. The CDR3 is 15 amino acids. In germline, CDR1 is SGHNT, CDR2 YYREEE (reference sequence). Trimming pared 2 bases from V and 5 bases from J, leaving 11 bases between. The CDR3 DNA follows: TGTGCCAGCAGCTTACATACGGACGATAATTCACCCCTCCACTTT. This gives the protein CASSLHTDDNSPLHF.

This clonotype appeared a few times. The chain uses TRBV6-2 or TRBV6-3 and TRBJ2-5; possibly TRBD1 or TRBD2 for D (5 bases each). The V end lost 6 bases, the J end lost 4 bases, and 18 bases lay between the germline ends. The CDR3 contains 15 residues. Looked up from germline, CDR1 is MNHEY and CDR2 is SVGEGT. The CDR3 coding sequence is TGTGCCAGCAGCACCGGGACCGCCTTTGGAGAGACCCAGTACTTC. This gives the protein CASSTGTAFGETQYF.

This clonotype appeared many times. This chain links TRBV7-9 with TRBJ1-1, with 9 bases that match TRBD1. The CDR3 is 12 residues long. CDR1 and CDR2 from the germline V gene are SEHNR and FQNEAQ (reference sequence). With V trimmed by 6 bases and J by 8 bases, 4 bases remained unmatched. Here the CDR3 reads CASRKQGAEAFF. The CDR3 nucleotides are TGTGCCAGCAGGAAACAGGGGGCCGAAGCTTTCTTT.

This clonotype was seen only a few times. CDR3 DNA sequence: TGCGCCAGCAGCCGCGATAGAACCATCACCGGGGAGCTGTTTTTT. It specifies CASSRDRTITGELFF. This chain joins TRBV5-1 and TRBJ2-2; D not resolved. V was shortened by 4 bases and J by 4 bases, with 14 bases between the two germline ends. Germline V gives CDR1 SGHRS, CDR2 YFSETQ. This CDR3 is 15 amino acids long.

The CDR3 spells CASSDRYFSRSVPGGMRLEQYV. Here the CDR3 DNA reads TGTGCCAGCAGTGACCGATATTTCTCCCGATCAGTCCCCGGGGGCATGCGTCTCGAGCAGTACGTC. The rearrangement links TRBV6-4 to TRBJ2-7; D is perhaps TRBD1 or TRBD2 (6 bases each). The germline CDR1 and CDR2 sequences are MRHNA and SNTAGT. The CDR3 spans 22 residues. Trimming removed 2 bases at V and 6 bases at J, with 38 bases between.

V is TRBV20-1 and J is TRBJ1-5; D possibly corresponds to TRBD1 (5 bases). Germline CDR1 DFQATT, CDR2 SNEGSKA (reference sequence). Trimming removed 3 bases at V and 3 bases at J, with 12 bases between. The CDR3 extends over 14 amino acids. The CDR3 reads CSASRGDNNQPQHF. The CDR3 region has the DNA TGCAGTGCTAGTAGAGGGGATAACAATCAGCCCCAGCATTTT.

The table lists this clonotype with a few counts. V gene TRBV20-1 combines with J gene TRBJ1-3; 8 bases map to TRBD1. The CDR3 has 14 amino acids. The ends lost 6 bases at V and 4 bases at J; junction bases unmatched: 8. Germline loops: CDR1 DFQATT, CDR2 SNEGSKA (reference sequence). CDR3 loop: CSASDRGAGNTIYF. The DNA for the CDR3 is TGCAGTGCCTCAGACAGGGGAGCCGGAAACACCATATATTTT.

CDR3 coding DNA: TGCGCCATTCCGGGAAGGCCCTACGAGCAGTACTTC. The encoded protein is CAIPGRPYEQYF. The gene calls are TRBV23-1 and TRBJ2-7; D is possibly TRBD2 (5 bases). TRBV23-1 is labeled an ORF, and its function is uncertain. Trimming shortened V by 10 bases and J by 2 bases, and 12 bases separated the two germline ends. The CDR3 length is 12 residues.

The V gene is TRBV4-2, the J gene TRBJ2-5; D is perhaps TRBD2 (6 bases). The CDR3 is made up of 17 amino acids. Per the germline V gene, CDR1 is LGHNA and CDR2 is YNFKEQ. The V and J ends lost 4 bases and 5 bases respectively, with 23 bases between them. CDR3 DNA: TGTGCCAGCAGCCCCACAGCGATAGGGGACTCCGTGGAGACCCAGTACTTC. Translation gives CASSPTAIGDSVETQYF.

V is TRBV7-2 and J is TRBJ2-1; 11 bases agree with TRBD2. Germline lookup yields CDR1 SGHTA and CDR2 FQGNSA. V lost 1 base and J lost 8; bases outside the gene matches: 7. The CDR3 runs 16 residues. The chain's CDR3 is CASSLELAGAWDEQFF. DNA of the CDR3: TGTGCCAGCAGCTTAGAACTAGCGGGGGCCTGGGATGAGCAGTTCTTC.

This clonotype was counted a single time. The J gene is TRBJ2-3, the V gene TRBV7-8, with TRBD2 matching 7 bases. Trimming removed 5 bases from V and 1 base from J; junction bases left unmatched: 9. Germline V gene data show CDR1 as SGHVS and CDR2 as FQNEAQ. This CDR3 contains 16 residues. The CDR3 loop reads CASSHPQRGGTDTQYF. DNA of the CDR3: TGTGCCAGCAGCCACCCCCAGCGGGGAGGCACAGATACGCAGTATTTT.

The genes are TRBV20-1 and TRBJ1-2; D uncertain. The CDR3 loop spans 13 amino acids. In germline, CDR1 is DFQATT, CDR2 SNEGSKA (reference sequence). Trimming took off 3 bases at V and 1 base at J, with 9 bases between the two ends. In DNA, the CDR3 is TGCAGTGCTAGCCCTACAGTTAACTATGGCTACACCTTC. It yields the protein CSASPTVNYGYTF.

The count of this clonotype is one. The rearrangement joins TRBV6-1 to TRBJ1-4; the match to TRBD1 covers 8 bases. Germline CDR1 is MNHNS and CDR2 is SASEGT. The CDR3 length is 15 residues. The V gene end was trimmed by 5 bases and the J gene end by 8 bases; junction bases not matched to a gene: 10. CDR3 in DNA: TGTGCCAGCAGTCTCAGACAGGGGATTGGGGAAAAACTGTTTTTT. Its protein is CASSLRQGIGEKLFF.

This clonotype was recorded a few times. The gene calls are TRBV12-3 or TRBV12-4 and TRBJ1-2, with unresolved D. The length of the CDR3 is 14 residues. Trimming removed 0 bases from V and 8 bases from J, with 13 bases in between. The CDR3 sequence: CASSLARFRGGYTF. In DNA form, the CDR3 reads TGTGCCAGCAGTTTAGCGCGGTTTCGTGGGGGCTACACCTTC.

Only a few counts were recorded for this clonotype. The J gene is TRBJ2-5, the V gene TRBV5-1, with 7 bases that match TRBD1. The V segment lost 5 bases and the J segment 5 bases; nucleotides outside the gene matches: 9. This CDR3 is built from 14 residues. Germline V CDR1 and CDR2: SGHRS, YFSETQ. CDR3 nucleotides: TGCGCCAGCAGGGTGGGACAGCTAAAGGAGACCCAGTACTTC. Its protein is CASRVGQLKETQYF.